The 6 T cell receptor beta chains below were found in one sample sequenced in a study of cytomegalovirus exposure and HLA in healthy donors. Primers included in the PCR were 60 Vbeta and 13 Jbeta primers. Measured with immunoSEQ multiplex PCR; TCRdb has only the in-frame clones, and not every one. The sample gives over 200,000 clones, 77% of which show up once; less than 3.5% is in the top ten. Sample: PBMCs. These receptors were taken from an older woman in good health and CMV-seropositive.

J is TRBJ2-5 and V is TRBV2, with 9 positions matching TRBD1. Germline lookup yields CDR1 SNHLY and CDR2 FYNNEI. The CDR3 runs to 14 residues. Trimming at V came to 9 bases and at J to 9 bases, leaving 14 bases not matched to a gene. CDR3 coding DNA: TGTGCCAGTAACCCACAGGGGGCCGGGGAGGCCCAGTACTTC. Amino acid sequence: CASNPQGAGEAQYF.

The chain uses TRBV5-1 and TRBJ2-2; D unclear. V shed 4 bases and J shed 5 bases, with 18 bases lying between them. Germline-derived CDR1 and CDR2 are SGHRS and YFSETQ. The CDR3 length is 16 residues. The CDR3 here is CASSHSSSTETGELFF. The CDR3 DNA reads as TGCGCCAGCAGCCATTCTAGTTCGACCGAAACCGGGGAGCTGTTTTTT.

The chain joins TRBV6-5 to TRBJ1-1, with 9 bases aligning to TRBD1. V was pared by 6 bases and J by 4 bases, with 6 bases of the junction left unmatched. This CDR3 has 14 amino acids. Germline lookup yields CDR1 MNHEY and CDR2 SVGAGI. Here the CDR3 reads CASRSGTGRTEAFF. The CDR3 DNA follows: TGTGCCAGCAGATCCGGGACAGGGCGCACTGAAGCTTTCTTT.

This clone was observed a single time. This same CDR3 is encoded by further DNA sequences in the sample. The chain has TRBV5-1 and TRBJ1-1; the D gene is possibly TRBD1 (6 bases). The length of the CDR3 is 14 residues. Germline V gives CDR1 SGHRS, CDR2 YFSETQ. Between the trimmed V and J ends, which lost 0 bases and 2 bases, there was a span of 8 bases. The CDR3 DNA reads as TGCGCCAGCAGCTTGGCACAGGGAAACACTGAAGCTTTCTTT. Protein: CASSLAQGNTEAFF.

The chain has TRBV7-2 and TRBJ2-1; TRBD2 might be the D (5 bases). Germline V CDR1 and CDR2: SGHTA, FQGNSA. V lost 5 bases to trimming and J lost 12 bases, with 17 bases between them. The CDR3 extends over 13 amino acids. The CDR3 reads CASSLHGARGQFF. Written as DNA, the CDR3 is TGTGCCAGCAGCCTCCACGGCGCTCGGGGGCAGTTCTTC. Complete variable domain (other parts from reference TRBV7-2 and TRBJ2-1): GAGVSQSPSNKVTEKGKDVELRCDPISGHTALYWYRQSLGQGLEFLIYFQGNSAPDKSGLPSDRFSAERTGGSVSTLTIQRTQQEDSAVYLCASSLHGARGQFFGPGTRLTVL.

The genes are TRBV11-2 and TRBJ2-1; the match to TRBD2 covers 10 bases. The V gene's germline CDR1 is SGHAT and CDR2 FQNNGV. The V gene end was trimmed by 0 bases and the J gene end by 8 bases; junction bases not matched to a gene: 7. The CDR3 spans 16 residues. CDR3 loop: CASSLDPSGRAYEQFF. The CDR3 region has the DNA TGTGCCAGCAGCTTAGATCCCAGCGGGAGGGCATATGAGCAGTTCTTC. The full variable domain, rest sourced from reference TRBV11-2 and TRBJ2-1, is EAGVAQSPRYKIIEKRQSVAFWCNPISGHATLYWYQQILGQGPKLLIQFQNNGVVDDSQLPKDRFSAERLKGVDSTLKIQPAKLEDSAVYLCASSLDPSGRAYEQFFGPGTRLTVL.